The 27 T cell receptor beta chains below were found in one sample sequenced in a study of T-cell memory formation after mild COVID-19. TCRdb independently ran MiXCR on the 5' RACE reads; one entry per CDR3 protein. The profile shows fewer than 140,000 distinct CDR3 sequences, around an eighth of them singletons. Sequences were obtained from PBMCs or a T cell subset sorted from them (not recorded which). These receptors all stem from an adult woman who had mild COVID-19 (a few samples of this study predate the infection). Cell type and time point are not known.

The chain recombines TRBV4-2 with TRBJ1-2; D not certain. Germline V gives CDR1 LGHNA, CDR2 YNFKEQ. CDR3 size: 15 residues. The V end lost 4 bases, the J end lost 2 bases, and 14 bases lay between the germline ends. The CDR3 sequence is CASSPLKAGNYGYTF. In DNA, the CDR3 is TGTGCCAGCAGCCCTCTCAAGGCGGGGAACTATGGCTACACCTTC.

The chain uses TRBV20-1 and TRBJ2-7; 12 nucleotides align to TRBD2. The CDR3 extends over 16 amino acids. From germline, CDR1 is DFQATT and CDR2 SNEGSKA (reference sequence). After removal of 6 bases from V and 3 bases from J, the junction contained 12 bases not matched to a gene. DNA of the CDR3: TGCAGTGCGAGTTCCCGACTAGCGGGGGACCACTACGAGCAGTACGTC. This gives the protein CSASSRLAGDHYEQYV.

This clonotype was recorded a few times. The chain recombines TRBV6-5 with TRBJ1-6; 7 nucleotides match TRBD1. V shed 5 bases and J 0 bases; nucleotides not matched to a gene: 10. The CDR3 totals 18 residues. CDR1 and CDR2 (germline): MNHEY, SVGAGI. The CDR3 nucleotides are TGTGCCAGCAGTCCCGGGACAGAGGGGTTCTCCTATAATTCACCCCTCCACTTT. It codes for CASSPGTEGFSYNSPLHF.

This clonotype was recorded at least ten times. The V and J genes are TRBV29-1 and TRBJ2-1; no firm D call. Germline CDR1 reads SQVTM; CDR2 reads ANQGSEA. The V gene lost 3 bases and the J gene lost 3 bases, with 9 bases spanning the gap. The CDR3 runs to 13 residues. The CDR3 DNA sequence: TGCAGCGTTGATAATAGCTTCTACAATGAGCAGTTCTTC. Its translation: CSVDNSFYNEQFF.

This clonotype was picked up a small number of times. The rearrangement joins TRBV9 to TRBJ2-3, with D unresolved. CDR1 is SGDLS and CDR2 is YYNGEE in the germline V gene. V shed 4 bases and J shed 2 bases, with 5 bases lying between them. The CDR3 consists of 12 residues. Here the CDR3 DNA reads TGTGCCAGCAGCCTCCCCACAGATACGCAGTATTTT. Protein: CASSLPTDTQYF. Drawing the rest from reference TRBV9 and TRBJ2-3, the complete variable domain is DSGVTQTPKHLITATGQRVTLRCSPRSGDLSVYWYQQSLDQGLQFLIQYYNGEERAKGNILERFSAQQFPDLHSELNLSSLELGDSALYFCASSLPTDTQYFGPGTRLTVL.

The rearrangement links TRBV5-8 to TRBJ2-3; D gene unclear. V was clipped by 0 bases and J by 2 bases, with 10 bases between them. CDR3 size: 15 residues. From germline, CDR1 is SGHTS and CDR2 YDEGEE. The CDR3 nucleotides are TGTGCCAGCAGCTTGGCCGACGGCTACACAGATACGCAGTATTTT. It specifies CASSLADGYTDTQYF.

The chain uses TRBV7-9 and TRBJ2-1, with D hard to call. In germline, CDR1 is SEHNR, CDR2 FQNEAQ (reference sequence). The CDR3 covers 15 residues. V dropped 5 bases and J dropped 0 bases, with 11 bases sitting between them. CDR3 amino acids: CASSAVFSSYNEQFF. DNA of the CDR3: TGTGCCAGCAGCGCAGTCTTCAGCTCCTACAATGAGCAGTTCTTC.

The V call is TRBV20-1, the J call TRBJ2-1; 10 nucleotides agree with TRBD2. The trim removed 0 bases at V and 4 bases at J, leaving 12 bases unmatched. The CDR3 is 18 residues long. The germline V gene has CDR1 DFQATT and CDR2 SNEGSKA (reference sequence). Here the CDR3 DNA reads TGCAGTGCTAGAGATTACTTCAGCGGGAGGGCGGAATACAATGAGCAGTTCTTC. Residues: CSARDYFSGRAEYNEQFF.

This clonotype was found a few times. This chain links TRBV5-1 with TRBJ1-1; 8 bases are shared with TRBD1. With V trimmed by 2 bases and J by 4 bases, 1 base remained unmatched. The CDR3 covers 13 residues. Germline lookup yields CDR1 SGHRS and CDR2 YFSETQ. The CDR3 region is CASSFGTGTEAFF. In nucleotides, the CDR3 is TGCGCCAGCAGCTTTGGGACAGGCACTGAAGCTTTCTTT. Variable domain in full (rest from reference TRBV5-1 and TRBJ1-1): KAGVTQTPRYLIKTRGQQVTLSCSPISGHRSVSWYQQTPGQGLQFLFEYFSETQRNKGNFPGRFSGRQFSNSRSEMNVSTLELGDSALYLCASSFGTGTEAFFGQGTRLTVV.

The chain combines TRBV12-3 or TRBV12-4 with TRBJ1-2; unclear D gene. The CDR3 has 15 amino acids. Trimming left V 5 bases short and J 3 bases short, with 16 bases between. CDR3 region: CASSRLLGDDYGYTF. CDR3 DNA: TGTGCCAGCAGTCGTCTGCTTGGGGATGACTATGGCTACACCTTC.

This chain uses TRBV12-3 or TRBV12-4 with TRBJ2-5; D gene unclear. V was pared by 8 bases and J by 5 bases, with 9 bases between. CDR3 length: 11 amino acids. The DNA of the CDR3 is TGTGCCAGCGGGGTCGGGGAGACCCAGTACTTC. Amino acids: CASGVGETQYF.

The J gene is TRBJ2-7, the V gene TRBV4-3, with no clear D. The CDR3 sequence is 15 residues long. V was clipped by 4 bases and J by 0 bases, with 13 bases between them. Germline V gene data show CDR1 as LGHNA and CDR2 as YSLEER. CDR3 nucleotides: TGCGCCAGCAGCCTAGATCTGGGTAGCTCCTACGAGCAGTACTTC. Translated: CASSLDLGSSYEQYF.

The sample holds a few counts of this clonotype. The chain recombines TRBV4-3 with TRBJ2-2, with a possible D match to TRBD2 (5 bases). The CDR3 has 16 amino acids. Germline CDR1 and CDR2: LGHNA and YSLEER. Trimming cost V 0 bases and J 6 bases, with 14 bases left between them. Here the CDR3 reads CASSQEERVVSGELFF. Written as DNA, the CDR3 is TGCGCCAGCAGCCAAGAAGAGAGGGTAGTGTCCGGGGAGCTGTTTTTT.

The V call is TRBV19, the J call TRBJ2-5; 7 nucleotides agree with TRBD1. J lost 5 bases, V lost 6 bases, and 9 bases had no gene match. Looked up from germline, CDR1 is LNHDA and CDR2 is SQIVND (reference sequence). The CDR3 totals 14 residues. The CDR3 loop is CASSGLNRGETQYF. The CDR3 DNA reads TGTGCCAGTAGCGGTTTAAACAGGGGCGAGACCCAGTACTTC.

The CDR3: CASSEALTGQGARGYTF. The CDR3 DNA follows: TGTGCCAGCAGTGAAGCGCTAACGGGACAGGGGGCAAGAGGCTACACCTTC. This chain joins TRBV6-1 and TRBJ1-2, with TRBD1 matching over 12 bases. The CDR3 consists of 17 residues. Germline V lookup: CDR1 MNHNS, CDR2 SASEGT. The V segment lost 0 bases and the J segment 8 bases; nucleotides outside the gene matches: 10.

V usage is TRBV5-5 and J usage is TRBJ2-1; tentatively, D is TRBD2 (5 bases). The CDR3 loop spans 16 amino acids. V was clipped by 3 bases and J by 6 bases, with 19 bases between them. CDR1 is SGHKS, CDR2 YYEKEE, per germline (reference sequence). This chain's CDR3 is CASSWSDYPPFNEQFF. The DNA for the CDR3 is TGTGCCAGCAGCTGGAGTGACTACCCTCCCTTCAATGAGCAGTTCTTC. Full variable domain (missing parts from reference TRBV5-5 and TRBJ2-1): DAGVTQSPTHLIKTRGQQVTLRCSPISGHKSVSWYQQVLGQGPQFIFQYYEKEERGRGNFPDRFSARQFPNYSSELNVNALLLGDSALYLCASSWSDYPPFNEQFFGPGTRLTVL.

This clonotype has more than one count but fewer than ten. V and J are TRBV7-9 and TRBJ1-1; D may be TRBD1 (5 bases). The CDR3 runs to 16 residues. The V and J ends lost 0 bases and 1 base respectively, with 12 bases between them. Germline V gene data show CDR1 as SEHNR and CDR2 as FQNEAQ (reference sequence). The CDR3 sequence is CASSLAFGDGNTEAFF. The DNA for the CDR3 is TGTGCCAGCAGCTTAGCGTTCGGGGACGGGAACACTGAAGCTTTCTTT.

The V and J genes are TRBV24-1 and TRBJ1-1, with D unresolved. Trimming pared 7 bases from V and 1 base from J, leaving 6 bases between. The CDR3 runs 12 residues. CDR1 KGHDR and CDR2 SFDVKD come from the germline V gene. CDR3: CATRTANTEAFF. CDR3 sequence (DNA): TGTGCCACCAGAACAGCGAACACTGAAGCTTTCTTT.

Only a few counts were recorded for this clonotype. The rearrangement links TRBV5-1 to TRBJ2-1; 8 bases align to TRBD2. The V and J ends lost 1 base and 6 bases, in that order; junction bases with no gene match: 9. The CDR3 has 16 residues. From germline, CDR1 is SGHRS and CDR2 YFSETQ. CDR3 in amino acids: CASSLTSGGVSNEQFF. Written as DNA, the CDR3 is TGCGCCAGCAGCTTGACTAGCGGAGGGGTGTCCAATGAGCAGTTCTTC. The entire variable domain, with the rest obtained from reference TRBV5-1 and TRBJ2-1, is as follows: KAGVTQTPRYLIKTRGQQVTLSCSPISGHRSVSWYQQTPGQGLQFLFEYFSETQRNKGNFPGRFSGRQFSNSRSEMNVSTLELGDSALYLCASSLTSGGVSNEQFFGPGTRLTVL.

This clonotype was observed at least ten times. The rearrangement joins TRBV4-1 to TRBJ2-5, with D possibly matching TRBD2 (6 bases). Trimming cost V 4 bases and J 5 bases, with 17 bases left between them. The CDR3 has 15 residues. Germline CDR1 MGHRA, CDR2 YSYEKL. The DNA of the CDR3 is TGCGCCAGCAGCCCTGGGGACTCATGGGGGGAGACCCAGTACTTC. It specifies CASSPGDSWGETQYF.

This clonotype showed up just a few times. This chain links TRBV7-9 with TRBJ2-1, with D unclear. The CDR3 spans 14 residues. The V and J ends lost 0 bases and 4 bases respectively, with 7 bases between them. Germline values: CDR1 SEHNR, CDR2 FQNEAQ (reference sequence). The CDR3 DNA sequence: TGTGCCAGCAGCTTAGCCGCGGAGTACAATGAGCAGTTCTTC. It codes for CASSLAAEYNEQFF. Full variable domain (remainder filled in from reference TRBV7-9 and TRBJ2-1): DTGVSQNPRHKITKRGQNVTFRCDPISEHNRLYWYRQTLGQGPEFLTYFQNEAQLEKSRLLSDRFSAERPKGSFSTLEIQRTEQGDSAMYLCASSLAAEYNEQFFGPGTRLTVL.

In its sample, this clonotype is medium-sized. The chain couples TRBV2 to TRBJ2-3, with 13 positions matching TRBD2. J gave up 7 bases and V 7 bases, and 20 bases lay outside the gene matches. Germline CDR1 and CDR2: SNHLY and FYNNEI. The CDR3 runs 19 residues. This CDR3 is CASTSRTSGGPTTFNTQYF. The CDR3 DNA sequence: TGTGCCAGCACGAGCAGGACTAGCGGGGGCCCTACAACCTTCAATACGCAGTATTTT. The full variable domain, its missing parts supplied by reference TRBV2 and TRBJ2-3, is EPEVTQTPSHQVTQMGQEVILRCVPISNHLYFYWYRQILGQKVEFLVSFYNNEISEKSEIFDDQFSVERPDGSNFTLKIRSTKLEDSAMYFCASTSRTSGGPTTFNTQYFGPGTRLTVL.

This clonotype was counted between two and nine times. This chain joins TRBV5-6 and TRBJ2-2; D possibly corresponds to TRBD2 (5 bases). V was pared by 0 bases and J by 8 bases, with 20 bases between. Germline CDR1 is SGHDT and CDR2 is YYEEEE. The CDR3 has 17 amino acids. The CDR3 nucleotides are TGTGCCAGCAGCTTGGAACGAGGGCCTGGCCCACCGGGGGAGCTGTTTTTT. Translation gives CASSLERGPGPPGELFF.

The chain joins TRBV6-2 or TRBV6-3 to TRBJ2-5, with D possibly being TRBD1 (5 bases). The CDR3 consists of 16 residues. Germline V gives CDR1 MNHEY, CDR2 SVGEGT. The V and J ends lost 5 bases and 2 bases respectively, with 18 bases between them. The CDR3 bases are TGTGCCAGCAGTCGCGAAACCTCTCGACAGCAAGAGACCCAGTACTTC. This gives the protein CASSRETSRQQETQYF.

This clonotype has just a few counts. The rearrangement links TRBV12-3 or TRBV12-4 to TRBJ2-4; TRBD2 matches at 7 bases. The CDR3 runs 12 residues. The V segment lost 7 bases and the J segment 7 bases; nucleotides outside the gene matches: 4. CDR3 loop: CASMGGGNIQYF. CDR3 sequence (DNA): TGTGCCAGCATGGGGGGGGGTAACATTCAGTACTTC.

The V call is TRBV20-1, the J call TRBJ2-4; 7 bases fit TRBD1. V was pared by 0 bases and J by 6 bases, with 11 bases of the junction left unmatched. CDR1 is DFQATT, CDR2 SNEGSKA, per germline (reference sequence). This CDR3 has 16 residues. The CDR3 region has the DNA TGCAGTGCTAGAGATTGGGAAGGGACAGCCCTAAACATTCAGTACTTC. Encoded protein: CSARDWEGTALNIQYF.

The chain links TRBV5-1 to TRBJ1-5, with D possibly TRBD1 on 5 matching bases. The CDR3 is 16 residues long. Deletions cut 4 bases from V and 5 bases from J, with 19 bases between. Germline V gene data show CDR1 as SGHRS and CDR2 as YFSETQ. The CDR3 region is CASSPGTASGYQPQHF. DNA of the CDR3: TGCGCCAGCAGCCCGGGGACCGCCTCGGGATATCAGCCCCAGCATTTT.